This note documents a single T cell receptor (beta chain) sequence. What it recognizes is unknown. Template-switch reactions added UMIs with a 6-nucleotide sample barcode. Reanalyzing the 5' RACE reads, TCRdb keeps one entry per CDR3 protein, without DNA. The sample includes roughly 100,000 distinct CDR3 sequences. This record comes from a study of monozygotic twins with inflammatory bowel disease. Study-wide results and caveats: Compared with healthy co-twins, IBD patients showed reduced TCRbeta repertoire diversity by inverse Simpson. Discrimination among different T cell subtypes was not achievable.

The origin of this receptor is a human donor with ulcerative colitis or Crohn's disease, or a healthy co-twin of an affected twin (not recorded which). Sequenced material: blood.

CDR3: CASSLGTGPETQYF. The V gene is TRBV7-8, the J gene TRBJ2-5. The germline V gene encodes CDR1 SGHVS and CDR2 FQNEAQ. CDR3 size: 14 residues.